The sequence of this T cell receptor (beta chain) was determined in a study of CD8 T cells in ankylosing spondylitis. Scientists made TCR beta libraries using quantitative 5'-RACE with molecular barcodes. MiXCR was run by TCRdb on the 5' RACE reads, yielding one entry per CDR3 protein. In the table there are about 260,000 distinct CDR3 sequences, around 20% of which are singletons. CDR1 is ENHRY and CDR2 is SYGVKD in the germline V gene. The CDR3 is 13 amino acids. Trimming removed 6 bases from V and 7 bases from J; junction bases left unmatched: 3. This chain joins TRBV10-3 and TRBJ1-6; 7 bases match TRBD1. Sequencing input: blood, either unsorted or a sorted T cell fraction (not recorded which). The TCR originated in a male donor with ankylosing spondylitis or in good health (not recorded which). CDR3 DNA sequence: TGTGCCATCAGCGGACAGGACAATTCACCCCTCCACTTT. It specifies CAISGQDNSPLHF.